This entry features one TCR beta chain sequence. Here the CDR3 omits its conserved ending phenylalanine or tryptophan, so a read error is the likely source. The sample belongs to a study of post-analysis software for immune sequencing data. Incorporated into the TCR beta cDNA libraries were unique molecular identifiers, which served to reduce PCR and sequencing biases. TCRdb used MiXCR to reprocess the PCR reads, holding one entry per CDR3 protein. The sample records about 160,000 distinct CDR3 sequences, under 40% being singletons. The germline V gene has CDR1 SGHTA and CDR2 FQGNSA. This CDR3 comprises 13 residues. V lost 5 bases and J lost 5, with 11 bases in between.

This clonotype was sampled from a girl aged 10 to 17 with multiple sclerosis. The chain uses TRBV7-2 and TRBJ2-3, with D hard to call. This specimen consisted of blood, obtained after autologous hematopoietic stem cell transplantation. This CDR3 reads CASSQNGKDTQYL. CDR3 bases: TGTGCCAGCAGCCAAAACGGAAAAGATACGCAGTATCTT.